One and the same sample provided the 26 T cell receptor beta chains below, sequenced in a study of blood T cell repertoires in COVID-19. Produced via immunoSEQ multiplex PCR; TCRdb's table is partial and in-frame only. This table holds under 300,000 clones, roughly 86% found once. Sample: PBMCs or T cells enriched from blood (not recorded which). Receptors were obtained from a woman between 45 and 65 years old who had recovered from COVID-19.

CDR3 nucleotides: TGCAGCGTTGCGGGCAGGGGGCCTCTCGGTGAGCAGTTCTTC. Its translation is CSVAGRGPLGEQFF. The J gene is TRBJ2-1, the V gene TRBV29-1, with 8 bases that match TRBD1. This CDR3 is built from 14 residues. CDR1 and CDR2 from the germline V gene are SQVTM and ANQGSEA. The V and J ends lost 4 bases and 9 bases, in that order; junction bases with no gene match: 11.

The gene calls are TRBV27 and TRBJ1-5; D remains ambiguous. From germline, CDR1 is MNHEY and CDR2 SMNVEV (reference sequence). With 3 bases removed from V and 0 bases from J, the gap between germline ends came to 9 bases. The CDR3 is made up of 15 amino acids. The CDR3 protein is CASSLSPLSNQPQHF. DNA for the CDR3: TGTGCCAGCAGTTTGTCCCCCCTTAGCAATCAGCCCCAGCATTTT.

This chain joins TRBV5-5 and TRBJ2-1; no firm D call. Germline CDR1 and CDR2: SGHKS and YYEKEE (reference sequence). Trimming removed 3 bases from V and 2 bases from J, with 12 bases in between. This CDR3 is built from 15 residues. CDR3 bases: TGTGCCAGCAGCTCCCGCCCGCCAGCCTACAATGAGCAGTTCTTC. It encodes CASSSRPPAYNEQFF.

The sample holds one count of this clone. V and J are TRBV7-8 and TRBJ2-5, with 9 positions matching TRBD1. Germline lookup yields CDR1 SGHVS and CDR2 FQNEAQ. The CDR3 totals 16 residues. V shed 7 bases, J shed 4 bases, and the junction held 13 bases outside the gene matches. CDR3: CASIASVWDRAETQYF. CDR3 nucleotide sequence: TGTGCCAGCATCGCGAGCGTGTGGGACAGGGCAGAGACCCAGTACTTC. Drawing the rest from reference TRBV7-8 and TRBJ2-5, the complete variable domain is GAGVSQSPRYKVAKRGQDVALRCDPISGHVSLFWYQQALGQGPEFLTYFQNEAQLDKSGLPSDRFFAERPEGSVSTLKIQRTQQEDSAVYLCASIASVWDRAETQYFGPGTRLLVL.

The J gene is TRBJ1-5, the V gene TRBV6-5, with D possibly being TRBD1 (6 bases). Germline CDR1 is MNHEY and CDR2 is SVGAGI. V was cut by 6 bases and J by 3 bases, with 9 bases left in between. The CDR3 spans 13 residues. The CDR3: CASRDSSNQPQHF. The CDR3 bases are TGTGCCAGCAGGGACAGTTCCAATCAGCCCCAGCATTTT.

The chain combines TRBV12-3 or TRBV12-4 with TRBJ1-2; D gene uncertain. V lost 7 bases, J lost 6 bases, and 12 bases lay in between. The CDR3 covers 12 residues. CDR3 sequence (DNA): TGTGCCAGCACCGGGGTGGTAGATGGCTACACCTTC. Its protein product is CASTGVVDGYTF.

The V and J genes are TRBV18 and TRBJ1-1, with 7 nucleotides matching TRBD1. Per germline, CDR1 KGHSH and CDR2 LQKENI. The junction had 3 bases not matched to a gene; V was cut back by 4 bases and J by 1 base. CDR3 size: 14 residues. CDR3 protein: CASSQGAWNTEAFF. The DNA of the CDR3 is TGTGCCAGCTCACAGGGGGCTTGGAACACTGAAGCTTTCTTT.

The rearrangement joins TRBV5-6 to TRBJ2-1, with TRBD2 identical over 8 bases. The CDR3 is 15 residues long. Per the germline V gene, CDR1 is SGHDT and CDR2 is YYEEEE. Losses at the gene ends were 4 bases for V and 8 bases for J; bases not matched to a gene: 11. The CDR3 is CASSHRWLAGDEQFF. CDR3 coding DNA: TGTGCCAGCAGCCACCGATGGCTAGCGGGCGATGAGCAGTTCTTC. Variable domain in full (rest from reference TRBV5-6 and TRBJ2-1): DAGVTQSPTHLIKTRGQQVTLRCSPKSGHDTVSWYQQALGQGPQFIFQYYEEEERQRGNFPDRFSGHQFPNYSSELNVNALLLGDSALYLCASSHRWLAGDEQFFGPGTRLTVL.

This clone was counted between two and nine times. This chain joins TRBV13 and TRBJ1-4; D uncertain. Per the germline V gene, CDR1 is PRHDT and CDR2 is FYEKMQ (reference sequence). V lost 8 bases and J lost 7, with 23 bases in between. The CDR3 spans 16 residues. The CDR3 here is CASAIKELEVGEKLFF. The CDR3 nucleotides read TGTGCCAGCGCCATCAAGGAGCTTGAGGTTGGTGAAAAACTGTTTTTT.

This chain links TRBV3-1 (or the pseudogene TRBV3-2) with TRBJ2-5; 10 bases align to TRBD2. V shed 1 base and J 4 bases; nucleotides not matched to a gene: 6. This CDR3 has 16 residues. The V gene's germline CDR1 is LGHDT and CDR2 YNNKEL (reference sequence). The CDR3 nucleotides read TGTGCCAGCAGCCAAGTTAGCGGGAGGTCGTCAGAGACCCAGTACTTC. It yields the protein CASSQVSGRSSETQYF.

The chain uses TRBV6-1 and TRBJ2-3; TRBD2 matches at 7 bases. Germline CDR1 and CDR2: MNHNS and SASEGT. This CDR3 comprises 15 residues. V shed 0 bases and J 0 bases; nucleotides not matched to a gene: 0. In DNA, the CDR3 is TGTGCCAGCAGTGAAGCGCGGGGGAGCACAGATACGCAGTATTTT. Amino acids: CASSEARGSTDTQYF.

The gene calls are TRBV28 and TRBJ2-7; 9 bases fit TRBD2. V was clipped by 8 bases and J by 3 bases; unmatched bases: 11. CDR1 and CDR2 (germline): MDHEN, SYDVKM. This CDR3 region has 15 residues. CDR3 residues: CASEKPGLAIYEQYF. The DNA for the CDR3 is TGTGCCAGCGAAAAACCCGGACTAGCGATCTACGAGCAGTACTTC.

The chain joins TRBV28 to TRBJ2-2, with TRBD1 matching over 7 bases. Looked up from germline, CDR1 is MDHEN and CDR2 is SYDVKM. The trim removed 7 bases at V and 5 bases at J, leaving 10 bases unmatched. The CDR3 runs to 15 residues. The DNA for the CDR3 is TGTGCCAGCATTCAACGGGACAGAAGGACCGGGGAGCTGTTTTTT. Translating it yields CASIQRDRRTGELFF.

The chain combines TRBV18 with TRBJ2-1; 8 nucleotides match TRBD2. The CDR3 covers 12 residues. With 3 bases clipped from V and 13 bases from J, the junction kept 5 bases outside the gene matches. Germline loops: CDR1 KGHSH, CDR2 LQKENI. The CDR3, as DNA: TGTGCCAGCTCACCGGTTAGCGGGAACCAGTTCTTC. It codes for CASSPVSGNQFF.

This chain links TRBV5-1 with TRBJ2-3; D is perhaps TRBD1 (5 bases). CDR3 length: 15 residues. Germline lookup yields CDR1 SGHRS and CDR2 YFSETQ. The V end was cut by 0 bases, the J end by 4 bases, with 12 bases between. CDR3 coding DNA: TGCGCCAGCAGCTTGGGGGGCAGCAGTCCAGATACGCAGTATTTT. It is translated as CASSLGGSSPDTQYF.

This clone was seen more than once but under ten times. This chain connects TRBV11-2 to TRBJ2-5; no definite D call. The germline CDR1 and CDR2 sequences are SGHAT and FQNNGV. Trimming pared 5 bases from V and 7 bases from J, leaving 17 bases between. The CDR3 consists of 14 residues. CDR3 nucleotide sequence: TGTGCCAGCAGCGAGGCAGCGTCTATCGGGACCCAGTACTTC. Protein product: CASSEAASIGTQYF.

The chain uses TRBV9 and TRBJ2-2; 7 bases are shared with TRBD2. The CDR3 extends over 16 amino acids. The V gene end was trimmed by 0 bases and the J gene end by 6 bases; junction bases not matched to a gene: 8. The germline V gene encodes CDR1 SGDLS and CDR2 YYNGEE. The DNA of the CDR3 is TGTGCCAGCAGCGTAGCTGGACTAGGGAGCTCCGGGGAGCTGTTTTTT. Amino acid sequence: CASSVAGLGSSGELFF.

This rearrangement joins TRBV6-5 to TRBJ2-1; 8 nucleotides align to TRBD2. The CDR3 loop spans 15 amino acids. The V and J ends lost 6 bases and 9 bases, in that order; junction bases with no gene match: 13. Germline V gives CDR1 MNHEY, CDR2 SVGAGI. This chain's CDR3 is CASRSYSGIRGEQFF. The CDR3, as DNA: TGTGCCAGCAGATCCTATAGCGGGATACGGGGTGAGCAGTTCTTC.

This chain connects TRBV4-3 to TRBJ2-7; a weak D match, TRBD2 (6 bases). Germline V gene data show CDR1 as LGHNA and CDR2 as YSLEER. Trimming cost V 4 bases and J 3 bases, with 16 bases left between them. This CDR3 region has 15 residues. The CDR3 sequence: CASSPKWPSDYEQYF. DNA of the CDR3: TGCGCCAGCAGCCCCAAATGGCCTAGCGACTACGAGCAGTACTTC.

This chain links TRBV10-3 with TRBJ2-5; 11 bases match TRBD2. Germline CDR1 ENHRY, CDR2 SYGVKD. The CDR3 extends over 17 amino acids. Unmatched junction bases numbered 14, after V lost 10 bases and J lost 1 base. The CDR3 loop is CATSGTSGWGGQETQYF. Here the CDR3 DNA reads TGTGCCACCTCCGGGACTAGCGGTTGGGGTGGCCAAGAGACCCAGTACTTC.

V gene TRBV5-1 combines with J gene TRBJ2-2, with D tentatively TRBD2 (6 bases). V was cut by 0 bases and J by 7 bases, with 13 bases left in between. Germline CDR1 SGHRS, CDR2 YFSETQ. The CDR3 consists of 15 residues. DNA of the CDR3: TGCGCCAGCAGCTTGGAAGGAGGGCCGGTCGGGGAGCTGTTTTTT. Translating gives CASSLEGGPVGELFF.

The chain uses TRBV12-3 or TRBV12-4 and TRBJ1-1; D call uncertain. This CDR3 spans 13 amino acids. Trimming left V 7 bases short and J 1 base short, with 10 bases between. The DNA of the CDR3 is TGTGCCAGCAACCAGAGGAGGAACACTGAAGCTTTCTTT. It encodes CASNQRRNTEAFF.

The chain links TRBV5-4 to TRBJ1-1, with D possibly TRBD1 on 6 matching bases. The CDR3 runs 17 residues. The germline V gene encodes CDR1 SGHNT and CDR2 YYREEE (reference sequence). V lost 4 bases to trimming and J lost 1 base, with 20 bases between them. The CDR3 here is CASSPWTAQIQNTEAFF. In nucleotides, the CDR3 is TGTGCCAGCAGCCCCTGGACAGCCCAGATACAGAACACTGAAGCTTTCTTT.

V and J are TRBV2 and TRBJ1-2; tentative D call: TRBD1 (6 bases). The CDR3 is 14 residues long. The V end was cut by 8 bases, the J end by 7 bases, with 20 bases between. Germline CDR1 and CDR2: SNHLY and FYNNEI. The CDR3 DNA follows: TGTGCCAGCGAGGGACACCAAACCACCACTGGCTACACCTTC. As protein: CASEGHQTTTGYTF.

This clone was seen more than once but under ten times. For the CDR3, the DNA is TGTGCCTGGGCCGGACAGGGGCAAACAAACTCCTACAATGAGCAGTTCTTC. This codes for CAWAGQGQTNSYNEQFF. V and J are TRBV30 and TRBJ2-1; 9 positions agree with TRBD1. Germline V gene data show CDR1 as GTSNPN and CDR2 as SVGIG (reference sequence). V gave up 5 bases and J gave up 0 bases; unmatched junction bases: 11. This CDR3 has 17 amino acids.

This rearrangement joins TRBV28 to TRBJ1-5; perhaps TRBD1 as D (5 bases). The CDR3 has 12 amino acids. Germline V lookup: CDR1 MDHEN, CDR2 SYDVKM. Trimming removed 7 bases at V and 6 bases at J, with 10 bases between. The CDR3 here is CASMQGSQPQHF. The CDR3 DNA reads TGTGCCAGCATGCAGGGTTCTCAGCCCCAGCATTTT.